This T cell receptor beta chain was identified during a study of blood T cell repertoires in COVID-19. The germline V gene has CDR1 LNHDA and CDR2 SQIVND (reference sequence). V lost 6 bases and J lost 0, with 18 bases in between. This CDR3 comprises 18 residues. Measured with immunoSEQ multiplex PCR; TCRdb has only the in-frame clones, and not every one. Here the sample spans some 230,000 clones, about 80% being singletons. The chain is built from TRBV19 and TRBJ2-6; a weak D match, TRBD1 (6 bases). The origin of this receptor is a woman aged 55-70 years with acute or convalescent COVID-19. Source material: peripheral blood. DNA for the CDR3: TGTGCCAGTAGACAGACAGGATTAGGGAACTCTGGGGCCAACGTCCTGACTTTC. It translates to CASRQTGLGNSGANVLTF.